These 29 T cell receptor beta chains originate from one sample sequenced in a study of T cells in Graves' hyperthyroidism and ophthalmopathy. Amplified TCR beta CDR3 regions came from RNA transcripts. A first-round RT-PCR of the TCR CDR3 used the HTBI primer set. TCRdb re-derived calls from the multiplex PCR reads in MiXCR, one entry per CDR3 protein. The profile covers fewer than 650,000 distinct CDR3 sequences, with about 46% appearing a single time and roughly 45% taken by the ten largest. The specimen sequenced was peripheral blood or thyroid tissue (not recorded which). Source of these receptors: an adult woman with Graves' disease, either hyperthyroidism or ophthalmopathy (not recorded which).

There are a few counts of this clonotype. The chain joins TRBV20-1 to TRBJ2-7; D gene unclear. This CDR3 comprises 13 residues. In germline, CDR1 is DFQATT, CDR2 SNEGSKA (reference sequence). V lost 3 bases and J 2 bases, leaving 11 bases between the germline ends. The CDR3: CSASGQEPYEQYF. In DNA form, the CDR3 reads TGCAGTGCTAGCGGCCAGGAGCCCTACGAGCAGTACTTC.

In this sample, this clonotype turned up many times. V gene TRBV20-1 combines with J gene TRBJ2-5, with 14 positions matching TRBD2. Germline CDR1 reads DFQATT; CDR2 reads SNEGSKA (reference sequence). The CDR3 has 16 residues. V shed 3 bases, J shed 5 bases, and the junction held 8 bases outside the gene matches. CDR3 in amino acids: CSASFAGLAGEETQYF. DNA for the CDR3: TGCAGTGCTAGCTTTGCGGGACTAGCGGGGGAGGAGACCCAGTACTTC.

In the case of this clonotype: A read error is possible here, since a much larger clone lies one base away. The CDR3 ends on some other residue instead of the conserved phenylalanine or tryptophan, so this is likely a read error. In DNA form, the CDR3 reads TGTGCCAGCATCTCCCTCGGGTACACTGAAGCTTTCGTT. It yields the protein CASISLGYTEAFV. The genes are TRBV12-3 or TRBV12-4 and TRBJ1-1; D is unresolved. Trimming took 7 bases from V and 3 from J, leaving 12 bases between them. This CDR3 spans 13 amino acids.

This chain joins TRBV10-3 and TRBJ1-2; possible D gene TRBD1, 5 bases. In germline, CDR1 is ENHRY, CDR2 SYGVKD. This CDR3 contains 12 residues. V lost 8 bases and J lost 5, with 12 bases in between. The CDR3 is CAILDGGYGYTF. The CDR3, as DNA: TGTGCCATCCTTGATGGGGGATATGGCTACACCTTC.

The genes are TRBV4-1 and TRBJ1-4, with D hard to call. Germline CDR1 MGHRA, CDR2 YSYEKL. CDR3 length equals 15 residues. V lost 4 bases and J 5 bases, leaving 14 bases between the germline ends. The CDR3 spells CASSPLRRENEKLFF. As DNA, the CDR3 is TGCGCCAGCAGCCCCCTGCGGAGGGAAAATGAAAAACTGTTTTTT.

This chain joins TRBV29-1 and TRBJ1-3; 8 bases are shared with TRBD1. The junction had 7 bases not matched to a gene; V was cut back by 4 bases and J by 2 bases. Germline CDR1 and CDR2: SQVTM and ANQGSEA. The CDR3 extends over 15 amino acids. The DNA for the CDR3 is TGCAGCGTTGGCCTACTGACAGGGGCTGGAAACACCATATATTTT. It yields the protein CSVGLLTGAGNTIYF.

The rearrangement uses TRBV7-2 and TRBJ1-5, with 7 bases lining up with TRBD1. The CDR3 length is 16 residues. Unmatched junction bases numbered 6, after V lost 0 bases and J lost 4 bases. Germline V gene lookup returns CDR1 SGHTA and CDR2 FQGNSA. The CDR3 reads CASSLAWQGGNQPQHF. DNA for the CDR3: TGTGCCAGCAGCTTAGCGTGGCAGGGGGGAAATCAGCCCCAGCATTTT.

This clonotype was counted many times. CDR3 protein: CASSIASLSGNTIYF. CDR3 DNA sequence: TGTGCCAGTAGTATAGCTTCACTCTCTGGAAACACCATATATTTT. The V and J genes are TRBV19 and TRBJ1-3, with unresolved D. V was cut by 1 base and J by 0 bases, with 7 bases left in between. Germline V gene lookup returns CDR1 LNHDA and CDR2 SQIVND (reference sequence). This CDR3 is built from 15 residues. Variable domain in full (rest from reference TRBV19 and TRBJ1-3): DGGITQSPKYLFRKEGQNVTLSCEQNLNHDAMYWYRQDPGQGLRLIYYSQIVNDFQKGDIAEGYSVSREKKESFPLTVTSAQKNPTAFYLCASSIASLSGNTIYFGEGSWLTVV.

The chain combines TRBV7-9 with TRBJ1-6, with 7 positions matching TRBD1. The CDR3 extends over 14 amino acids. The junction had 6 bases not matched to a gene; V was cut back by 4 bases and J by 9 bases. Germline CDR1 SEHNR, CDR2 FQNEAQ (reference sequence). CDR3: CASSWDSVSSPLHF. The CDR3 DNA follows: TGTGCCAGCAGCTGGGACAGTGTTTCTTCACCCCTCCACTTT.

In this sample, this clonotype turned up a few times. The J gene is TRBJ1-2, the V gene TRBV14, with 7 bases matching TRBD1. Germline V gives CDR1 SGHDN, CDR2 FVKESK. J was trimmed by 6 bases and V by 1 base; bases with no gene match: 2. The CDR3 contains 13 residues. CDR3 protein: CASSQARGHGYTF. CDR3 DNA: TGTGCCAGCAGCCAAGCTAGGGGGCATGGCTACACCTTC.

Regarding this clonotype: At one end, the junction sequence differs from germline, possibly due to a read error. The rearrangement uses TRBV7-9 and TRBJ2-5; 7 nucleotides line up with TRBD1. CDR1 and CDR2 from the germline V gene are SEHNR and FQNEAQ (reference sequence). This CDR3 is 15 amino acids long. The CDR3 is CASTAGTAYQETQYF. The DNA of the CDR3 is TGTGCCAGCACCGCCGGGACAGCTTACCAGGAGACCCAGTACTTC.

The chain is built from TRBV7-9 and TRBJ2-5; 7 bases match TRBD2. The junction had 7 bases not matched to a gene; V was cut back by 0 bases and J by 0 bases. Germline V gives CDR1 SEHNR, CDR2 FQNEAQ (reference sequence). This CDR3 is 17 amino acids long. The DNA of the CDR3 is TGTGCCAGCAGCTTAGCCGTTTCTAGCGGATACCAAGAGACCCAGTACTTC. Translated, it gives CASSLAVSSGYQETQYF.

This sequence joins TRBV7-8 and TRBJ2-7; D is undetermined. Germline V gives CDR1 SGHVS, CDR2 FQNEAQ. Trimming stripped 8 bases from V and 6 bases from J, with 14 bases between. CDR3 length: 12 amino acids. The CDR3 is CASLNLSGEQYF. The CDR3 nucleotides read TGTGCCAGCCTAAATCTGTCGGGCGAGCAGTACTTC.

This clonotype was seen repeatedly, ten times or more. The chain uses TRBV11-2 and TRBJ1-4; D not resolved. The CDR3 has 16 amino acids. The V gene lost 3 bases and the J gene lost 6 bases, with 17 bases spanning the gap. Per germline, CDR1 SGHAT and CDR2 FQNNGV. The CDR3 reads CASSLTGIRADEKLFF. The CDR3 region has the DNA TGTGCCAGCAGCTTGACCGGGATCCGGGCCGATGAAAAACTGTTTTTT.

The chain joins TRBV7-2 to TRBJ1-2; D unclear. V lost 5 bases and J 3 bases, leaving 16 bases between the germline ends. Germline CDR1 reads SGHTA; CDR2 reads FQGNSA. The length of the CDR3 is 15 residues. In DNA form, the CDR3 reads TGTGCCAGCAGCCCTGGAAGAAACTTCGACTATGGCTACACCTTC. As protein: CASSPGRNFDYGYTF.

The rearrangement uses TRBV29-1 and TRBJ1-2, with 8 nucleotides matching TRBD1. V shed 5 bases and J 2 bases; nucleotides not matched to a gene: 10. CDR1 SQVTM and CDR2 ANQGSEA come from the germline V gene. CDR3 size: 15 residues. For the CDR3, the DNA is TGCAGCGTTTCGACAGGGGCCAACAAGAACTATGGCTACACCTTC. Encoded protein: CSVSTGANKNYGYTF. The full variable domain, in which reference TRBV29-1 and TRBJ1-2 provide the parts outside the CDR3, is SAVISQKPSRDICQRGTSLTIQCQVDSQVTMMFWYRQQPGQSLTLIATANQGSEATYESGFVIDKFPISRPNLTFSTLTVSNMSPEDSSIYLCSVSTGANKNYGYTFGSGTRLTVV.

V is TRBV11-1 and J is TRBJ2-1, with 9 bases lining up with TRBD2. V shed 5 bases and J 0 bases; nucleotides not matched to a gene: 11. This CDR3 region has 18 residues. Germline lookup yields CDR1 SGHAT and CDR2 FQDESV (reference sequence). For the CDR3, the DNA is TGTGCCAGCAGCGCTCTAGCGGGACGGGGAAGCTCCTACAATGAGCAGTTCTTC. Translated, it gives CASSALAGRGSSYNEQFF.

This clonotype was detected many times. The chain links TRBV29-1 to TRBJ1-1; D not certain. Germline V gene data show CDR1 as SQVTM and CDR2 as ANQGSEA. V lost 6 bases and J 2 bases, leaving 10 bases between the germline ends. This CDR3 region has 12 residues. The CDR3 nucleotides are TGCAGCGTGCGACACACCAACACTGAAGCTTTCTTT. Translated, it gives CSVRHTNTEAFF.

This clonotype was picked up many times. V gene TRBV29-1 combines with J gene TRBJ1-2, with 10 bases that match TRBD1. The germline V gene encodes CDR1 SQVTM and CDR2 ANQGSEA. CDR3 length: 13 residues. After removal of 6 bases from V and 1 base from J, the junction contained 2 bases not matched to a gene. For the CDR3, the DNA is TGCAGCGTAGGGGACAGGGGTAACTATGGCTACACCTTC. This sequence encodes CSVGDRGNYGYTF.

This clonotype was observed many times. The rearrangement joins TRBV5-6 to TRBJ1-2; no reliable D call. The CDR3 spans 12 residues. The V gene lost 4 bases and the J gene lost 7 bases, with 11 bases spanning the gap. Germline V CDR1 and CDR2: SGHDT, YYEEEE. The CDR3 region has the DNA TGTGCCAGCAGCCTAAGCTATGGTGGCTACACCTTC. It codes for CASSLSYGGYTF. Filled out from reference TRBV5-6 and TRBJ1-2, the complete variable domain reads DAGVTQSPTHLIKTRGQQVTLRCSPKSGHDTVSWYQQALGQGPQFIFQYYEEEERQRGNFPDRFSGHQFPNYSSELNVNALLLGDSALYLCASSLSYGGYTFGSGTRLTVV.

In its sample, this clonotype was seen many times. The chain couples TRBV11-2 to TRBJ2-2; TRBD2 aligns across 12 bases. The CDR3 has 18 amino acids. Losses at the gene ends were 6 bases for V and 3 bases for J; bases not matched to a gene: 11. Germline V CDR1 and CDR2: SGHAT, FQNNGV. CDR3 sequence (DNA): TGTGCCAGCAGTCTTCCTCTGGGACTAGCGGGTTACACCGGGGAGCTGTTTTTT. This translates into CASSLPLGLAGYTGELFF.

This clonotype was counted only a few times. This rearrangement joins TRBV5-5 to TRBJ1-6, with D perhaps matching TRBD1 (6 bases). The V end was cut by 4 bases, the J end by 3 bases, with 11 bases between. The CDR3 runs 15 residues. Germline lookup yields CDR1 SGHKS and CDR2 YYEKEE (reference sequence). The CDR3 region is CASSSGQSYNSPLHF. DNA for the CDR3: TGTGCCAGCAGCAGCGGACAGAGCTATAATTCACCCCTCCACTTT.

This chain uses TRBV10-3 with TRBJ1-6; TRBD1 might be the D (6 bases). CDR1 ENHRY and CDR2 SYGVKD come from the germline V gene. The CDR3 is 15 residues long. Trimming took off 7 bases at V and 5 bases at J, with 15 bases between the two ends. Here the CDR3 reads CAINPGAAHNSPLHF. As DNA, the CDR3 is TGTGCCATCAACCCAGGGGCAGCTCATAATTCACCCCTCCACTTT.

The V call is TRBV10-3, the J call TRBJ2-7, with 9 bases aligning to TRBD1. The V and J ends lost 6 bases and 6 bases, in that order; junction bases with no gene match: 12. The CDR3 length is 15 residues. Germline V gene lookup returns CDR1 ENHRY and CDR2 SYGVKD. CDR3 bases: TGTGCCATCAGGCCGGGACAGGGCAACGTAGGCGAGCAGTACTTC. This encodes CAIRPGQGNVGEQYF.

The rearrangement links TRBV12-3 or TRBV12-4 to TRBJ2-5; D perhaps matches TRBD1 (7 bases). Between the trimmed V and J ends, which lost 6 bases and 6 bases, there was a span of 23 bases. The CDR3 spans 16 residues. The CDR3 spells CASSRNRGGQGKTQYF. The CDR3 DNA is TGTGCCAGCAGCCGTAACAGGGGAGGCCAAGGGAAGACCCAGTACTTC.

This clonotype was detected only a few times. The V gene is TRBV19, the J gene TRBJ1-2; the D gene is possibly TRBD1 (6 bases). V shed 7 bases and J shed 4 bases, with 16 bases lying between them. Germline lookup yields CDR1 LNHDA and CDR2 SQIVND (reference sequence). The CDR3 covers 14 residues. CDR3 DNA: TGTGCCAGTACGCTCGGGGGGCCCAGCTATGGCTACACCTTC. Its translation: CASTLGGPSYGYTF.

This clonotype was seen at least ten times. Here the CDR3 DNA reads TGTGCCAGCAGCTTAAGGGTCCAGGGGAATGAAAAACTGTTTTTT. Its protein product is CASSLRVQGNEKLFF. The rearrangement links TRBV7-9 to TRBJ1-4; D is perhaps TRBD1 (6 bases). CDR1 is SEHNR and CDR2 is FQNEAQ in the germline V gene (reference sequence). This CDR3 spans 15 amino acids. Trimming cost V 2 bases and J 5 bases, with 12 bases left between them.

This chain joins TRBV20-1 and TRBJ2-2; a possible D gene is TRBD2 (6 bases). The CDR3 covers 14 residues. From germline, CDR1 is DFQATT and CDR2 SNEGSKA (reference sequence). V shed 6 bases and J shed 5 bases, with 16 bases lying between them. The CDR3 region is CSARMGGETGELFF. Here the CDR3 DNA reads TGCAGTGCCCGAATGGGCGGGGAGACCGGGGAGCTGTTTTTT.

This clonotype was counted many times. The V call is TRBV12-3 or TRBV12-4, the J call TRBJ1-2; D gene uncertain. The CDR3 covers 12 residues. The V and J ends lost 2 bases and 8 bases respectively, with 9 bases between them. The CDR3 DNA reads TGTGCCAGCAGTTTAACGACGCGCGGCTACACCTTC. Protein product: CASSLTTRGYTF.